This T cell receptor (beta chain) was sequenced in a study of T-cell memory formation after mild COVID-19. Study-wide results and limits: CM and EM subsets held most contracting CD4+ clones; EMRA held CD8+ ones.

Trimming shortened V by 4 bases and J by 0 bases, and 14 bases separated the two germline ends. Germline assignment: CDR1 SGHDT and CDR2 YYEEEE. The CDR3 loop spans 15 amino acids. With respect to this clonotype: Its target is unknown.

Using its own MiXCR run on the 5' RACE reads, TCRdb lists one record per CDR3 protein. The table shows 120,000 to 150,000 distinct CDR3 sequences, with approximately 6% occurring only once. This clonotype originated in an adult woman who had mild COVID-19 (a few samples of this study predate the infection). Cell type and time point are not known. The chain couples TRBV5-6 to TRBJ2-7; D may match TRBD1 or TRBD2 (5 bases each). The sample taken for sequencing was PBMCs or a T cell subset sorted from them (not recorded which). CDR3 region: CASSRRDRSSYEQYF. DNA of the CDR3: TGTGCCAGCAGCCGCCGGGACCGAAGCTCCTACGAGCAGTACTTC. Together with reference TRBV5-6 and TRBJ2-7, the CDR3 gives the full variable domain: DAGVTQSPTHLIKTRGQQVTLRCSPKSGHDTVSWYQQALGQGPQFIFQYYEEEERQRGNFPDRFSGHQFPNYSSELNVNALLLGDSALYLCASSRRDRSSYEQYFGPGTRLTVT.